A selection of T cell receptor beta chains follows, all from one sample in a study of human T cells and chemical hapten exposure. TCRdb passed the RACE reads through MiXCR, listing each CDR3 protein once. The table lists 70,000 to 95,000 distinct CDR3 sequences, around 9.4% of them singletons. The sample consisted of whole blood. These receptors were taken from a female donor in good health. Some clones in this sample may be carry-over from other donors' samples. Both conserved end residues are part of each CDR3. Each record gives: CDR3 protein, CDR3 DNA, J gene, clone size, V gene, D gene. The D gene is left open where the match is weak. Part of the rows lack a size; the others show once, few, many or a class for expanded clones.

CDR3aa: CASSPTSTTDTQYF; CDR3nt: TGCGCCAGCAGTCCAACCTCCACGACAGATACGCAGTATTTT; j_gene: TRBJ2-3; abundance: once; v_gene: TRBV5-1; d_gene: -
CDR3aa: CASSWEDRVGQETQYF; CDR3nt: TGTGCCAGCAGCTGGGAGGACAGGGTGGGCCAAGAGACCCAGTACTTC; j_gene: TRBJ2-5; abundance: few; v_gene: TRBV5-5; d_gene: TRBD1
CDR3aa: CASSKNRGVGNEQFF; CDR3nt: TGTGCCAGTAGTAAGAACAGGGGGGTGGGAAATGAGCAGTTCTTC; j_gene: TRBJ2-1; abundance: few; v_gene: TRBV19; d_gene: TRBD1
CDR3aa: CASSSQPGDTQYF; CDR3nt: TGTGCCAGCAGCTCCCAGCCCGGGGATACGCAGTATTTT; j_gene: TRBJ2-3; abundance: many; v_gene: TRBV7-3; d_gene: -
CDR3aa: CASSPLTGNTEAFF; CDR3nt: TGTGCCAGCTCACCACTCACAGGGAACACTGAAGCTTTCTTT; j_gene: TRBJ1-1; abundance: many; v_gene: TRBV18; d_gene: -
CDR3aa: CASSIGGEKLFF; CDR3nt: TGTGCCAGTAGTATCGGTGGGGAAAAACTGTTTTTT; j_gene: TRBJ1-4; abundance: once; v_gene: TRBV19; d_gene: -
CDR3aa: CASTKRQGMGFNTEAFF; CDR3nt: TGTGCCAGCACCAAACGACAGGGGATGGGCTTTAACACTGAAGCTTTCTTT; j_gene: TRBJ1-1; abundance: few; v_gene: TRBV2; d_gene: TRBD1
CDR3aa: CASSLWGRQFEAFF; CDR3nt: TGTGCCAGCAGTTTATGGGGAAGACAGTTTGAAGCTTTCTTT; j_gene: TRBJ1-1; abundance: few; v_gene: TRBV27; d_gene: -
CDR3aa: CASSRGTPEAFF; CDR3nt: TGTGCCAGCAGCCGAGGCACACCTGAAGCTTTCTTT; j_gene: TRBJ1-1; abundance: few; v_gene: TRBV6-2/TRBV6-3; d_gene: -
CDR3aa: CASSPEWVVGPYAFF; CDR3nt: TGTGCCAGCAGTCCCGAATGGGTCGTGGGTCCTTACGCTTTCTTT; j_gene: TRBJ1-1; abundance: -; v_gene: TRBV12-3/TRBV12-4; d_gene: -
CDR3aa: CASSSGVVYNSPLHF; CDR3nt: TGTGCCAGCAGTTCCGGGGTAGTCTATAATTCACCCCTCCACTTT; j_gene: TRBJ1-6; abundance: many; v_gene: TRBV12-3/TRBV12-4; d_gene: -
CDR3aa: CASSPAGNTEAFF; CDR3nt: TGTGCCAGCAGTCCCGCGGGGAACACTGAAGCTTTCTTT; j_gene: TRBJ1-1; abundance: -; v_gene: TRBV12-3/TRBV12-4; d_gene: -
CDR3aa: CASSPPSLDTEAFF; CDR3nt: TGTGCCAGCTCACCACCCAGTTTGGACACTGAAGCTTTCTTT; j_gene: TRBJ1-1; abundance: many; v_gene: TRBV18; d_gene: -
CDR3aa: CASSSRPSLDRPNNEQFF; CDR3nt: TGTGCCAGCAGCTCTCGACCCTCCCTAGACAGGCCTAACAATGAGCAGTTCTTC; j_gene: TRBJ2-1; abundance: few; v_gene: TRBV14; d_gene: -
CDR3aa: CASSLTEFNNEQYF; CDR3nt: TGTGCCAGCAGCTTGACAGAGTTTAACAACGAGCAGTACTTC; j_gene: TRBJ2-7; abundance: many; v_gene: TRBV5-8; d_gene: -
CDR3aa: CASSRDTANTEAFF; CDR3nt: TGTGCCAGCAGCCGCGACACAGCGAACACTGAAGCTTTCTTT; j_gene: TRBJ1-1; abundance: few; v_gene: TRBV3-1; d_gene: -
CDR3aa: CASTVGNQPQHF; CDR3nt: TGTGCCAGCACCGTAGGGAATCAGCCCCAGCATTTT; j_gene: TRBJ1-5; abundance: many; v_gene: TRBV6-1; d_gene: -
CDR3aa: CASSYQTGDFEKLFF; CDR3nt: TGTGCCAGCAGTTACCAGACAGGGGATTTTGAAAAACTGTTTTTT; j_gene: TRBJ1-4; abundance: few; v_gene: TRBV6-5; d_gene: TRBD1
CDR3aa: CATSRGYGYTF; CDR3nt: TGTGCCACCAGCAGAGGCTATGGCTACACCTTC; j_gene: TRBJ1-2; abundance: many; v_gene: TRBV15; d_gene: -
CDR3aa: CASSSIQGLVFNEQFF; CDR3nt: TGTGCCAGCAGTTCCATCCAGGGACTAGTCTTCAATGAGCAGTTCTTC; j_gene: TRBJ2-1; abundance: few; v_gene: TRBV6-6; d_gene: TRBD2
CDR3aa: CASSPLGGSTDTQYF; CDR3nt: TGTGCCAGCAGCCCCCTGGGGGGAAGCACAGATACGCAGTATTTT; j_gene: TRBJ2-3; abundance: -; v_gene: TRBV5-5; d_gene: -
CDR3aa: CASSLAGGETQYF; CDR3nt: TGCGCCAGCAGCTTGGCCGGAGGAGAGACCCAGTACTTC; j_gene: TRBJ2-5; abundance: few; v_gene: TRBV5-1; d_gene: -
CDR3aa: CASSLRGGRGNYGYTF; CDR3nt: TGTGCCAGCAGCTTACGTGGAGGGCGTGGTAACTATGGCTACACCTTC; j_gene: TRBJ1-2; abundance: many; v_gene: TRBV7-2; d_gene: -
CDR3aa: CASSQDIGLAGVGETQYF; CDR3nt: TGCGCCAGCAGCCAAGATATTGGGCTAGCGGGGGTCGGGGAGACCCAGTACTTC; j_gene: TRBJ2-5; abundance: few; v_gene: TRBV4-3; d_gene: TRBD2
CDR3aa: CASSGGAGGPDTQYF; CDR3nt: TGTGCCAGCAGTGGTGGAGCGGGGGGGCCAGATACGCAGTATTTT; j_gene: TRBJ2-3; abundance: many; v_gene: TRBV6-1; d_gene: TRBD2
CDR3aa: CASEKGLAGETDTQYF; CDR3nt: TGTGCCAGCGAGAAGGGACTAGCGGGGGAAACAGATACGCAGTATTTT; j_gene: TRBJ2-3; abundance: few; v_gene: TRBV7-2; d_gene: TRBD2
CDR3aa: CASSFGGIFAEAFF; CDR3nt: TGTGCCAGCAGTTTCGGGGGTATATTCGCTGAAGCTTTCTTT; j_gene: TRBJ1-1; abundance: -; v_gene: TRBV12-3/TRBV12-4; d_gene: -
CDR3aa: CASSLEGFSGNTIYF; CDR3nt: TGCGCCAGCAGCTTGGAGGGCTTCTCTGGAAACACCATATATTTT; j_gene: TRBJ1-3; abundance: many; v_gene: TRBV5-1; d_gene: -
CDR3aa: CASSLLSDASPIRF; CDR3nt: TGTGCCAGCTCACTCCTTTCGGACGCCAGCCCCATTAGATTC; j_gene: TRBJ2-7; abundance: few; v_gene: TRBV18; d_gene: -
CDR3aa: CASSLGDQGRTEAFF; CDR3nt: TGCGCCAGCAGCTTGGGGGACCAGGGTCGGACTGAAGCTTTCTTT; j_gene: TRBJ1-1; abundance: -; v_gene: TRBV5-1; d_gene: -
CDR3aa: CSARDSPVVRSGDGTQYF; CDR3nt: TGCAGTGCTAGAGATTCCCCCGTAGTCCGTAGCGGGGACGGTACGCAGTATTTT; j_gene: TRBJ2-3; abundance: -; v_gene: TRBV20-1; d_gene: TRBD2
CDR3aa: CASSKGSKNIQYF; CDR3nt: TGTGCCAGCAGCAAAGGGTCCAAAAACATTCAGTACTTC; j_gene: TRBJ2-4; abundance: few; v_gene: TRBV11-1; d_gene: -
CDR3aa: CASSEGQSYNSPLHF; CDR3nt: TGTGCCAGCAGTGAAGGTCAGAGCTATAATTCACCCCTCCACTTT; j_gene: TRBJ1-6; abundance: -; v_gene: TRBV25-1; d_gene: -
CDR3aa: CASGFGTSSYNEQFF; CDR3nt: TGTGCTAGTGGTTTTGGGACTAGCTCCTACAATGAGCAGTTCTTC; j_gene: TRBJ2-1; abundance: few; v_gene: TRBV12-5; d_gene: TRBD2
CDR3aa: CASSSPGGGGQNTEAFF; CDR3nt: TGTGCCAGCAGTTCCCCCGGTGGGGGGGGACAGAACACTGAAGCTTTCTTT; j_gene: TRBJ1-1; abundance: many; v_gene: TRBV6-2/TRBV6-3; d_gene: -